This is a list of T cell receptor beta chains from one sample in a study of molecular identifiers for immune sequencing clone quantification. TCRdb reprocessed the PCR reads with MiXCR, giving one entry per CDR3 protein. The sample includes hundreds of thousands of distinct CDR3 sequences, over 25% of them seen just once. Sequencing was done on a sample of naive CD8+ T cells from blood, with Jurkat cell RNA spiked in. The source is a human donor in good health. Some libraries in this study had Jurkat cell RNA spiked in. The conserved cysteine and the conserved F or W are not part of the CDR3 here.

j_gene | v_gene | CDR3aa
TRBJ1-6 | TRBV3-1 | ASSQDPGPSYNSPLH
TRBJ2-5 | TRBV24-1 | ATSEVEGETQY
TRBJ2-1 | TRBV5-1 | ASSEEGLAGGRQF
TRBJ1-1 | TRBV11-2 | ASSLPWESASMNTEAF
TRBJ2-7 | TRBV3-1 | ASSHPGLSSYEQY
TRBJ1-1 | TRBV7-6 | ASSLLWNTEAF
TRBJ2-5 | TRBV7-9 | ASSPGLAGGRSWETQY
TRBJ2-7 | TRBV7-9 | ASSPGLAGLISYEQY
TRBJ2-7 | TRBV7-6 | ASSFGVSYGQY
TRBJ2-7 | TRBV5-1 | ASSLGFYEQY
TRBJ2-1 | TRBV7-3 | ASSLGAGDGEQF
TRBJ1-5 | TRBV19 | ASSIVRTPSNQPQH
TRBJ1-1 | TRBV12-3/TRBV12-4 | ASSLPRRGTEAF
TRBJ1-6 | TRBV6-5 | ASSYGPVISPLH
TRBJ2-2 | TRBV12-3/TRBV12-4 | ASSRTWNTGELF
TRBJ2-4 | TRBV30 | AWSIGTGYDIQY
TRBJ2-1 | TRBV19 | ASRPGPTGNEQF
TRBJ2-2 | TRBV15 | ATSSFSAFSGELF
TRBJ1-1 | TRBV7-9 | ASSPTIPGDDF
TRBJ1-1 | TRBV2 | ASSEARLNIEAL
TRBJ2-1 | TRBV4-3 | ASSQDAGGRASEQF
TRBJ2-7 | TRBV20-1 | SATGERSYEQY
TRBJ2-1 | TRBV15 | ATSRFPREQF